Shown below are 11 T cell receptor beta chains from a single sample sequenced in a study of tumor and adjacent non-tumor tissue in lung cancer. The library came from three nested PCR rounds adapted from ARM-PCR protocols. One entry per CDR3 protein, called by TCRdb with MiXCR from the multiplex PCR reads. The sample lists approximately 110,000 distinct CDR3 sequences, roughly 74% occurring once. This sample's RNA came from whole unsorted tissue. Material: lung tumor tissue. Every receptor here comes from a woman aged 55-70 years with non-small cell lung cancer.

With regard to this clonotype: In this CDR3 the conserved last residue, phenylalanine or tryptophan, is missing, so a read error is likely. The chain combines TRBV5-6 with TRBJ2-7; D call uncertain. The CDR3 sequence is 15 residues long. The germline V gene has CDR1 SGHDT and CDR2 YYEEEE. The CDR3: CASSFMSGSWYEQYI. CDR3 in DNA: TGTGCCAGTAGCTTTATGTCGGGTTCATGGTACGAGCAGTACATC.

The count of this clonotype is one. Since a much larger clone is just one base distant, this may be a read error. Without the conserved terminal phenylalanine or tryptophan, this CDR3 likely stems from a read error. The chain links TRBV4-2 to TRBJ1-4; D remains ambiguous. Trimming pared 4 bases from V and 8 bases from J, leaving 8 bases between. The CDR3 is 12 residues long. Germline CDR1 is LGHNA and CDR2 is YNFKEQ. The CDR3 region is CASSLEMEKLFY. CDR3 nucleotides: TGTGCCAGCAGCCTAGAAATGGAAAAACTGTTTTAT.

For this clonotype: A junction boundary mismatches the germline segment, possibly from a read error. The J gene is TRBJ1-5, the V gene TRBV10-1; 7 bases match TRBD1. Germline-derived CDR1 and CDR2 are WNHNN and SYGVQD (reference sequence). The CDR3 loop spans 16 amino acids. Written as DNA, the CDR3 is TGCACCAGCAGAAACCAGGGGGTAAAGGGTACTCAGCCCCAGCATTTT. It is translated as CTSRNQGVKGTQPQHF.

The V gene is TRBV20-1, the J gene TRBJ2-5; 7 bases map to TRBD2. Per germline, CDR1 DFQATT and CDR2 SNEGSKA (reference sequence). The CDR3 loop spans 12 amino acids. After removal of 7 bases from V and 4 bases from J, the junction contained 6 bases not matched to a gene. The CDR3, as DNA: TGCAGTGAAGGACTAGGTTCAGAGACCCAGTACTTC. It yields the protein CSEGLGSETQYF.

Notes on this clonotype: It is likely a read error, because the conserved phenylalanine at the end of the CDR3 is missing. The genes are TRBV20-1 and TRBJ2-1; D gene ambiguous. The CDR3 loop spans 13 amino acids. The V and J ends lost 4 bases and 9 bases respectively, with 16 bases between them. Per the germline V gene, CDR1 is DFQATT and CDR2 is SNEGSKA (reference sequence). The CDR3 DNA follows: TGCAGTGCTAAAGCTCATATGAACGGTGAGCAGTTCTCC. Amino acids: CSAKAHMNGEQFS.

As regards this clonotype: In this CDR3 the conserved last residue, phenylalanine or tryptophan, is missing, so a read error is likely. The CDR3 DNA is TGTGCCAGCAGTTTAGAACCAGGAAATACGCAGTATTCT. Its translation: CASSLEPGNTQYS. The chain is built from TRBV11-2 and TRBJ2-3; D is unresolved. This CDR3 is 13 amino acids long. Germline V gene data show CDR1 as SGHAT and CDR2 as FQNNGV.

This clonotype occurred many times. The rearrangement links TRBV20-1 to TRBJ2-5; D is unclear. V dropped 6 bases and J dropped 9 bases, with 11 bases sitting between them. Germline loops: CDR1 DFQATT, CDR2 SNEGSKA (reference sequence). There are 10 residues in the CDR3. The CDR3 spells CSALLPPQYF. CDR3 nucleotide sequence: TGCAGTGCCCTACTTCCCCCCCAGTACTTC.

A word on this clonotype: Given a much more abundant clone one base away, this may be a read error. The rearrangement links TRBV5-5 to TRBJ2-1; 7 nucleotides match TRBD1. The CDR3 contains 16 residues. Per the germline V gene, CDR1 is SGHKS and CDR2 is YYEKEE (reference sequence). The CDR3 is CANSLGPGGSYNEQFF. The DNA of the CDR3 is TGTGCCAACAGCTTGGGTCCAGGGGGCTCCTACAATGAGCAGTTCTTC.

The gene calls are TRBV11-3 and TRBJ1-2; perhaps TRBD1 as D (5 bases). The CDR3 runs 14 residues. CDR1 and CDR2 from the germline V gene are SGHNT and YENEEA. The CDR3 loop reads CVNSFAWGVNGYTF. The DNA for the CDR3 is TGTGTCAACAGCTTTGCATGGGGCGTTAATGGCTACACCTTC.

Of note for this clonotype: It may be a read error: a sequence one base away is much more abundant. The CDR3 region is CASSQDLAGVTDTQYF. CDR3 nucleotide sequence: TGCGCCAGCAGCCAAGATTTGGCGGGCGTCACAGATACGCAGTATTTT. The chain links TRBV4-3 to TRBJ2-3; tentative D call: TRBD2 (5 bases). The germline V gene has CDR1 LGHNA and CDR2 YSLEER. CDR3 size: 16 residues. V lost 0 bases, J lost 2 bases, and 12 bases lay in between.

Comment on this clonotype: Given a much more abundant clone one base away, this may be a read error. The gene calls are TRBV4-3 and TRBJ2-1; 8 bases match TRBD1. Germline V gives CDR1 LGHNA, CDR2 YSLEER. CDR3 length: 16 residues. CDR3 region: CASSHPTGGPHNEQIF. The CDR3 DNA is TGCGCCAGCAGCCACCCAACAGGGGGGCCCCACAATGAGCAGATCTTC.